A single sample gave rise to the 14 T cell receptor beta chains below, sequenced in a study of CD8 T cells in ankylosing spondylitis. Study-level points and caveats: Within ankylosing spondylitis blood, a TCR beta motif made up of fewer than ten highly homologous variants appeared to be characteristic.

One entry per CDR3 protein, called by TCRdb with MiXCR from the 5' RACE reads. This table has about 500,000 distinct CDR3 sequences, 9.5% to 15% appearing once. No antigen has been assigned to these receptors. Material: blood, either unsorted or a sorted T cell fraction (not recorded which). These TCRs come from a male donor with ankylosing spondylitis.

This clonotype was seen repeatedly, ten times or more. The chain combines TRBV5-1 with TRBJ1-6; D gene uncertain. Germline V gene data show CDR1 as SGHRS and CDR2 as YFSETQ. This CDR3 comprises 14 residues. The V and J ends lost 2 bases and 9 bases respectively, with 12 bases between them. The CDR3 region is CASSFSAGGSPLHF. CDR3 sequence (DNA): TGCGCCAGCAGCTTTTCGGCAGGCGGTTCACCCCTCCACTTT.

This clonotype was counted between two and nine times. The chain combines TRBV12-5 with TRBJ2-2; D uncertain. Germline CDR1 and CDR2: LGHNT and FRNRAP. Trimming left V 3 bases short and J 0 bases short, with 8 bases between. The CDR3 runs 15 residues. The CDR3 region is CASGFRLANTGELFF. The CDR3, as DNA: TGTGCTAGTGGTTTTAGGCTCGCGAACACCGGGGAGCTGTTTTTT.

The chain uses TRBV20-1 and TRBJ2-5; 11 nucleotides align to TRBD2. Germline CDR1 reads DFQATT; CDR2 reads SNEGSKA (reference sequence). CDR3 length: 14 residues. The V gene end was trimmed by 3 bases and the J gene end by 7 bases; junction bases not matched to a gene: 7. In DNA form, the CDR3 reads TGCAGTGCTAGGACTAGCGGGGTTCAGGGGACCCAGTACTTC. Protein product: CSARTSGVQGTQYF.

This clonotype has more than one count but fewer than ten. The V gene is TRBV5-1, the J gene TRBJ2-7; D call uncertain. Trimming cost V 0 bases and J 4 bases, with 11 bases left between them. This CDR3 region has 14 residues. Germline loops: CDR1 SGHRS, CDR2 YFSETQ. The CDR3: CASSLAFGGYEQYF. The CDR3, as DNA: TGCGCCAGCAGCTTGGCCTTCGGTGGTTACGAGCAGTACTTC.

This clonotype was seen more than once but under ten times. V is TRBV29-1 and J is TRBJ1-2; D is perhaps TRBD1 (6 bases). Germline CDR1 reads SQVTM; CDR2 reads ANQGSEA. The CDR3 extends over 13 amino acids. The V gene lost 2 bases and the J gene lost 8 bases, with 15 bases spanning the gap. The CDR3 sequence is CSVEPPGVDGYTF. CDR3 sequence (DNA): TGCAGCGTTGAACCCCCAGGGGTGGACGGCTACACCTTC.

At least ten counts were recorded for this clonotype. The chain couples TRBV5-1 to TRBJ2-1; TRBD2 matches 7 bases. The CDR3 has 15 residues. V was pared by 3 bases and J by 2 bases, with 5 bases of the junction left unmatched. Germline CDR1 reads SGHRS; CDR2 reads YFSETQ. CDR3 nucleotide sequence: TGCGCCAGCAGCTCCGGACTAGAACCCTACAATGAGCAGTTCTTC. Its translation: CASSSGLEPYNEQFF.

The sample holds a few counts of this clonotype. The rearrangement joins TRBV7-2 to TRBJ1-1, with D uncertain. The CDR3 spans 16 residues. Per the germline V gene, CDR1 is SGHTA and CDR2 is FQGNSA. The V end lost 6 bases, the J end lost 4 bases, and 21 bases lay between the germline ends. The CDR3 loop reads CASSSGARGYGTEAFF. The CDR3 DNA is TGTGCCAGCAGTTCCGGAGCGAGAGGGTACGGCACTGAAGCTTTCTTT.

This clonotype was seen a few times. CDR3 in amino acids: CASSLSTRAISYEQYF. In nucleotides, the CDR3 is TGTGCCAGCAGCTTATCTACTAGGGCAATCTCCTACGAGCAGTACTTC. V usage is TRBV7-9 and J usage is TRBJ2-7, with D possibly TRBD2 on 5 matching bases. CDR3 length equals 16 residues. The germline gives CDR1 SEHNR, CDR2 FQNEAQ (reference sequence). V lost 2 bases and J 0 bases, leaving 14 bases between the germline ends.

In its sample, this clonotype was seen a few times. V is TRBV3-1 and J is TRBJ2-2; D gene unclear. V lost 1 base and J lost 3, with 9 bases in between. The CDR3 runs 15 residues. Germline V gene sequence: CDR1 LGHDT, CDR2 YNNKEL (reference sequence). CDR3 in amino acids: CASSQGFGYTGELFF. CDR3 nucleotide sequence: TGTGCCAGCAGCCAAGGGTTCGGATACACCGGGGAGCTGTTTTTT.

The chain combines TRBV12-3 or TRBV12-4 with TRBJ1-1; D remains unclear. Trimming took off 4 bases at V and 1 base at J, with 7 bases between the two ends. This CDR3 region has 13 residues. CDR3: CASSWASNTEAFF. In DNA form, the CDR3 reads TGTGCCAGCAGTTGGGCATCGAACACTGAAGCTTTCTTT.

This clonotype was observed a handful of times. The CDR3 DNA reads TGTGCCATCAGTGTAGGGGACGGGGTATCCTACGAGCAGTACGTC. As protein: CAISVGDGVSYEQYV. The rearrangement joins TRBV10-3 to TRBJ2-7, with D possibly called TRBD1 or TRBD2 (5 bases each). The V gene's germline CDR1 is ENHRY and CDR2 SYGVKD. The CDR3 runs 15 residues. V lost 4 bases, J lost 1 base, and 14 bases lay in between.

This clonotype was picked up a small number of times. The CDR3 reads CASSGLGRQETQYF. The CDR3, as DNA: TGTGCCAGCAGCGGACTCGGCCGCCAAGAGACCCAGTACTTC. The chain couples TRBV5-5 to TRBJ2-5; possible D gene TRBD2, 5 bases. Per the germline V gene, CDR1 is SGHKS and CDR2 is YYEKEE (reference sequence). V was clipped by 4 bases and J by 1 base, with 11 bases between them. CDR3 size: 14 residues.

V usage is TRBV2 and J usage is TRBJ2-7; no firm D call. CDR1 SNHLY and CDR2 FYNNEI come from the germline V gene. Trimming removed 7 bases at V and 7 bases at J, with 20 bases between. This CDR3 is 14 amino acids long. The CDR3 DNA sequence: TGTGCCAGCACCGAAACCACTAAAAACCGGGAGCAGTACTTC. Its protein product is CASTETTKNREQYF.

The table lists this clonotype with a few counts. The chain recombines TRBV7-8 with TRBJ2-7, with 8 bases identical to TRBD2. Germline V gene data show CDR1 as SGHVS and CDR2 as FQNEAQ. This CDR3 contains 15 residues. V lost 4 bases to trimming and J lost 4 bases; unmatched junction nucleotides: 9. The chain's CDR3 is CASSSSSGGPYEQYF. The CDR3, as DNA: TGTGCCAGCAGCTCCTCCTCGGGAGGGCCGTACGAGCAGTACTTC.